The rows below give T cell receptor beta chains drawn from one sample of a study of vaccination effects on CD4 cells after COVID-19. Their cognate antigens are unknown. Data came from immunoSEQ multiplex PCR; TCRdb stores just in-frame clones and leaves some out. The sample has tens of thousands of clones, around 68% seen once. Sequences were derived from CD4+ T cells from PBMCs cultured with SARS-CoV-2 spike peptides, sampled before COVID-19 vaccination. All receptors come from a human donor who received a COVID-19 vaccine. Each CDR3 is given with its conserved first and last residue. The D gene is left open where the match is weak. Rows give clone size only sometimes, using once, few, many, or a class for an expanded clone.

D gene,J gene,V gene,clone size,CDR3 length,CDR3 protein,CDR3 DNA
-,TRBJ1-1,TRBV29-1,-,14,CSVDRAQRGTEAFF,TGCAGCGTTGATCGCGCCCAGCGAGGGACTGAAGCTTTCTTT
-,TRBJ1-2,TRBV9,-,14,CASSVDRGDYGYTF,TGTGCCAGCAGCGTAGATAGGGGGGACTATGGCTACACCTTC
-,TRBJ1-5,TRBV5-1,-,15,CASSLTPGGNQPQHF,TGCGCCAGCAGCTTGACGCCAGGGGGCAATCAGCCCCAGCATTTT
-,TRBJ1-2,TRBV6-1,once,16,CASSEERGRGNYGYTF,TGTGCCAGCAGTGAAGAAAGAGGGAGGGGAAACTATGGCTACACCTTC
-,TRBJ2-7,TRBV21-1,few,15,CAPRTAGEGSYEQYF,TGTGCCCCCCGGACGGCGGGAGAGGGCTCCTACGAGCAGTACTTC
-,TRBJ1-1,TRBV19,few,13,CASSSGQNTEAFF,TGTGCCAGTAGTTCGGGACAGAACACTGAAGCTTTCTTT
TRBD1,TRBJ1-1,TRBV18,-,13,CASSPTGLGEAFF,TGTGCCAGCTCACCGACAGGGCTGGGTGAAGCTTTCTTT
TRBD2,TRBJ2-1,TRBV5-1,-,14,CASSWSPSGGAPFF,TGCGCCAGCAGCTGGAGCCCTAGCGGGGGGGCCCCGTTCTTC
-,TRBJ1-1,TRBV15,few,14,CATSHGLLNTEAFF,TGTGCCACCAGCCACGGGTTGTTGAACACTGAAGCTTTCTTT
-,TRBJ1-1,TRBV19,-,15,CASSPRTLTNTEAFF,TGTGCCAGTAGCCCTCGGACCCTTACAAACACTGAAGCTTTCTTT
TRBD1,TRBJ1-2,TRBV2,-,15,CASRPDRGGGYGYTF,TGTGCCAGCAGGCCAGACAGGGGAGGAGGCTATGGCTACACCTTC
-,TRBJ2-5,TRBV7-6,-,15,CASSLVAADGETQYF,TGTGCCAGCAGCTTGGTAGCCGCTGATGGGGAGACCCAGTACTTC
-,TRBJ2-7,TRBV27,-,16,CASSLSIPKAGYEQYF,TGTGCCAGCAGTTTGTCTATCCCGAAAGCGGGCTACGAGCAGTACTTC
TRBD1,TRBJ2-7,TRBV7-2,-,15,CASSSPGQGAREQYF,TGTGCCAGCAGCTCCCCGGGACAGGGGGCTCGGGAGCAGTACTTC
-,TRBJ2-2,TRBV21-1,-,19,CASSKDRLGGGDNTGELFF,TGTGCCAGCAGCAAAGACCGGTTGGGTGGCGGGGATAACACCGGGGAGCTGTTTTTT
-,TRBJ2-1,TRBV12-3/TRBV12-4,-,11,CASSLQVAQFF,TGTGCCAGCAGTTTACAGGTCGCCCAGTTCTTC